Following are 28 T cell receptor beta chains from one sample sequenced in a study of cytomegalovirus exposure and HLA in healthy donors listed by TCRdb under 2017. The protocol used for the library was the immunoSEQ multiplex PCR assay. A mixture of 60 forward primers for TCR Vbeta segments and 13 reverse primers for TCR Jbeta segments was used in the multiplex PCR. The immuneACCESS repertoire file appears here via TCRdb, limited to in-frame rearrangements. These files lack a portion of the clones; in checked studies, under half of the deficit traces to unresolved V genes, and the cause of the others is not known. This sample has fewer than 200,000 clones in its table, and around 76% of those were observed once. 1.5% of the sample rests with the top ten. The sequenced sample consisted of PBMCs. These receptors were obtained from a girl aged 10-17 years in good health and CMV-seropositive.

The gene calls are TRBV5-1 and TRBJ2-7; 8 positions match TRBD2. The trim removed 0 bases at V and 9 bases at J, leaving 8 bases unmatched. There are 14 residues in the CDR3. In germline, CDR1 is SGHRS, CDR2 YFSETQ. CDR3 residues: CASSLASSGGAQYF. Written as DNA, the CDR3 is TGCGCCAGCAGCTTGGCATCAAGCGGGGGTGCGCAGTACTTC.

The CDR3 here is CASSSYRAMNTEAFF. DNA of the CDR3: TGCGCCAGCAGCTCTTACAGGGCCATGAACACTGAAGCTTTCTTT. The chain employs TRBV5-1 and TRBJ1-1, with TRBD1 as a possible D gene (6 bases). The V end was cut by 3 bases, the J end by 0 bases, with 12 bases between. Looked up from germline, CDR1 is SGHRS and CDR2 is YFSETQ. This CDR3 spans 15 amino acids.

This sequence joins TRBV11-2 and TRBJ1-2; tentative D call: TRBD1 (5 bases). V shed 2 bases and J shed 9 bases, with 19 bases lying between them. CDR3 length: 15 amino acids. Germline values: CDR1 SGHAT, CDR2 FQNNGV. CDR3 DNA: TGTGCCAGCAGCTTATTAGGCAGGGATATTTTTAGCTACACCTTC. Translating gives CASSLLGRDIFSYTF.

The J gene is TRBJ1-1, the V gene TRBV7-9; 8 nucleotides match TRBD1. V lost 3 bases to trimming and J lost 5 bases; unmatched junction nucleotides: 8. Germline V gene data show CDR1 as SEHNR and CDR2 as FQNEAQ (reference sequence). The CDR3 is made up of 15 amino acids. CDR3 sequence reads: CASSLGQAPSTEAFF. DNA of the CDR3: TGTGCCAGCAGCTTGGGACAGGCCCCGAGTACTGAAGCTTTCTTT.

This chain uses TRBV28 with TRBJ1-5, with TRBD1 as a possible D gene (6 bases). This CDR3 contains 15 residues. Trimming left V 6 bases short and J 0 bases short, with 12 bases between. The V gene's germline CDR1 is MDHEN and CDR2 SYDVKM. DNA of the CDR3: TGTGCCAGCAGCGATTCAGGGGCTAGCAATCAGCCCCAGCATTTT. It codes for CASSDSGASNQPQHF.

The chain uses TRBV5-1 and TRBJ1-1; 8 bases are a match to TRBD1. The germline V gene has CDR1 SGHRS and CDR2 YFSETQ. Trimming at V came to 6 bases and at J to 2 bases, leaving 3 bases not matched to a gene. The CDR3 contains 13 residues. The CDR3 protein is CASKAGGNTEAFF. In DNA, the CDR3 is TGCGCCAGCAAGGCAGGGGGCAACACTGAAGCTTTCTTT.

The rearrangement links TRBV19 to TRBJ2-1, with 9 bases fitting TRBD2. CDR1 LNHDA and CDR2 SQIVND come from the germline V gene (reference sequence). The CDR3 loop spans 15 amino acids. V was clipped by 1 base and J by 8 bases; unmatched bases: 6. The CDR3: CASSIGSGGRDEQFF. In nucleotides, the CDR3 is TGTGCCAGTAGTATAGGTAGCGGGGGTAGGGATGAGCAGTTCTTC.

The chain is built from TRBV10-2 and TRBJ2-2; no clear D gene. The germline CDR1 and CDR2 sequences are WSHSY and SAAADI. The CDR3 loop spans 15 amino acids. The V end lost 6 bases, the J end lost 1 base, and 12 bases lay between the germline ends. Written as DNA, the CDR3 is TGCGCCAGCAGGGGCAGTTCTAAGAACACCGGGGAGCTGTTTTTT. Translating gives CASRGSSKNTGELFF.

The chain has TRBV14 and TRBJ2-2; perhaps TRBD2 as D (6 bases). CDR1 is SGHDN, CDR2 FVKESK, per germline. The CDR3 consists of 15 residues. The V gene lost 1 base and the J gene lost 8 bases, with 14 bases spanning the gap. The CDR3 is CASSQVPAGFGELFF. CDR3 nucleotide sequence: TGTGCCAGCAGCCAAGTTCCAGCGGGTTTTGGGGAGCTGTTTTTT.

This chain joins TRBV11-2 and TRBJ2-1, with TRBD2 matching over 9 bases. The V gene's germline CDR1 is SGHAT and CDR2 FQNNGV. Losses at the gene ends were 4 bases for V and 7 bases for J; bases not matched to a gene: 11. The CDR3 runs to 16 residues. The CDR3: CASSSGGGALGNEQFF. The CDR3 DNA sequence: TGTGCCAGCAGCTCGGGCGGGGGGGCCCTTGGAAATGAGCAGTTCTTC.

This chain connects TRBV2 to TRBJ2-4; tentatively, D is TRBD2 (6 bases). CDR3 length: 16 amino acids. Germline values: CDR1 SNHLY, CDR2 FYNNEI. V was shortened by 6 bases and J by 0 bases, with 15 bases between the two germline ends. Written as DNA, the CDR3 is TGTGCCAGCAGGGAGGGCAGTTCCATAGCCAAAAACATTCAGTACTTC. This translates into CASREGSSIAKNIQYF. The full variable domain, completed using reference TRBV2 and TRBJ2-4, is EPEVTQTPSHQVTQMGQEVILRCVPISNHLYFYWYRQILGQKVEFLVSFYNNEISEKSEIFDDQFSVERPDGSNFTLKIRSTKLEDSAMYFCASREGSSIAKNIQYFGAGTRLSVL.

The V call is TRBV5-1, the J call TRBJ2-5; D might be TRBD1 (7 bases). The CDR3 is made up of 15 amino acids. Germline CDR1 and CDR2: SGHRS and YFSETQ. The V end lost 1 base, the J end lost 4 bases, and 14 bases lay between the germline ends. CDR3: CASSLWAQGGETQYF. For the CDR3, the DNA is TGCGCCAGCAGCTTGTGGGCCCAGGGGGGAGAGACCCAGTACTTC.

This clone was detected once. The rearrangement joins TRBV28 to TRBJ2-5, with D unclear. This CDR3 is 15 amino acids long. Trimming cost V 1 base and J 2 bases, with 11 bases left between them. The germline V gene encodes CDR1 MDHEN and CDR2 SYDVKM. The CDR3 DNA follows: TGTGCCAGCAGTTTATCCCCAGGAACTCAAGAGACCCAGTACTTC. It is translated as CASSLSPGTQETQYF.

The chain links TRBV28 to TRBJ2-3; the match to TRBD2 covers 7 bases. The CDR3 contains 17 residues. Trimming at V came to 7 bases and at J to 0 bases, leaving 13 bases not matched to a gene. Germline V lookup: CDR1 MDHEN, CDR2 SYDVKM. The CDR3 bases are TGTGCCAGCACCGGACTAGGCTTCCGCTCTAGCACAGATACGCAGTATTTT. This gives the protein CASTGLGFRSSTDTQYF.

The DNA for the CDR3 is TGTGCCAGCGGGGAGGGACAGGGAGGGTCTGGCTACACCTTC. Encoded protein: CASGEGQGGSGYTF. The rearrangement links TRBV9 to TRBJ1-2; the match to TRBD1 covers 9 bases. The CDR3 has 14 residues. Germline trimming cut 7 bases from V and 7 bases from J; bases unmatched to any gene: 11. Germline loops: CDR1 SGDLS, CDR2 YYNGEE.

The J gene is TRBJ2-7, the V gene TRBV27; the D gene is possibly TRBD2 (6 bases). The germline gives CDR1 MNHEY, CDR2 SMNVEV (reference sequence). Trimming pared 0 bases from V and 3 bases from J, leaving 12 bases between. The CDR3 has 15 amino acids. The CDR3 region is CASSLSRDFLYEQYF. The CDR3 DNA is TGTGCCAGCAGTTTATCAAGGGACTTCCTCTACGAGCAGTACTTC.

The rearrangement links TRBV7-3 to TRBJ2-1; D may be TRBD1 (8 bases). The germline CDR1 and CDR2 sequences are SGHTA and FQGTGA. The CDR3 sequence is 14 residues long. V lost 5 bases, J lost 12 bases, and 20 bases lay in between. The CDR3 loop is CASSPQGGGAGQFF. The CDR3 DNA reads TGTGCCAGCAGCCCACAGGGGGGGGGCGCGGGGCAGTTCTTC.

V is TRBV13 and J is TRBJ1-2; 8 nucleotides align to TRBD1. Trimming at V came to 2 bases and at J to 5 bases, leaving 4 bases not matched to a gene. CDR3 length: 14 residues. Per germline, CDR1 PRHDT and CDR2 FYEKMQ (reference sequence). This chain's CDR3 is CASSLQGAEYGYTF. The CDR3, as DNA: TGTGCCAGCAGCTTACAGGGGGCGGAATATGGCTACACCTTC.

This chain links TRBV10-2 with TRBJ1-6; the match to TRBD1 covers 8 bases. V trimming: 3 bases; J trimming: 5 bases; junction bases outside the gene matches: 3. The CDR3 sequence is 15 residues long. The germline gives CDR1 WSHSY, CDR2 SAAADI. The DNA for the CDR3 is TGCGCCAGCAGTGAACTGACAGGGGATAATTCACCCCTCCACTTT. Its protein is CASSELTGDNSPLHF.

This clone was observed a single time. A junction boundary mismatches the germline segment, possibly from a read error. The sample contains more than one DNA sequence encoding this CDR3. The V gene is TRBV5-1, the J gene TRBJ2-7; weak D call: TRBD2 (5 bases). Germline V gene lookup returns CDR1 SGHRS and CDR2 YFSETQ. The CDR3 totals 12 residues. The CDR3 DNA reads TGCGCCAGCAGCACCGACTACAACGAGCAGTACTTT. Translation gives CASSTDYNEQYF.

The J gene is TRBJ2-5, the V gene TRBV29-1, with D unresolved. Germline CDR1 is SQVTM and CDR2 is ANQGSEA. The CDR3 has 13 residues. The V end was cut by 5 bases, the J end by 0 bases, with 10 bases between. CDR3 nucleotide sequence: TGCAGCGTTTGTCCTGAGAACCAAGAGACCCAGTACTTC. Translation gives CSVCPENQETQYF.

This chain links TRBV29-1 with TRBJ2-1; 8 nucleotides align to TRBD2. The germline gives CDR1 SQVTM, CDR2 ANQGSEA. This CDR3 has 16 residues. V lost 4 bases to trimming and J lost 6 bases; unmatched junction nucleotides: 14. The CDR3 nucleotides are TGCAGCGTTGCTTCGAGGTTTGGGCTAGCGGGCAATGAGCAGTTCTTC. This translates into CSVASRFGLAGNEQFF.

The rearrangement uses TRBV19 and TRBJ2-2, with 11 bases that match TRBD2. Trimming removed 6 bases from V and 2 bases from J; junction bases left unmatched: 5. Germline V gene lookup returns CDR1 LNHDA and CDR2 SQIVND (reference sequence). This CDR3 region has 16 residues. CDR3 nucleotide sequence: TGTGCCAGTAGGATTAGCGGGGGGGCAAACACCGGGGAGCTGTTTTTT. It is translated as CASRISGGANTGELFF.

The chain has TRBV7-9 and TRBJ2-1; 7 nucleotides match TRBD2. CDR1 is SEHNR and CDR2 is FQNEAQ in the germline V gene (reference sequence). The CDR3 has 14 amino acids. Trimming took 4 bases from V and 7 from J; bases not matched to a gene: 7. The CDR3 DNA follows: TGTGCCAGCAGCTCAAACATACTAGCGAATGAGCAGTTCTTC. Translated: CASSSNILANEQFF.

This sequence joins TRBV30 and TRBJ1-3; TRBD1 is a possible D gene (5 bases). This CDR3 has 15 residues. The germline V and J ends were trimmed by 0 bases and 0 bases, with 9 bases remaining between them. Germline CDR1 and CDR2: GTSNPN and SVGIG (reference sequence). The CDR3 region has the DNA TGTGCCTGGAGTGTACCGGGGGGCTCTGGAAACACCATATATTTT. This sequence encodes CAWSVPGGSGNTIYF. Based on the CDR3 plus reference TRBV30 and TRBJ1-3, the full variable domain is SQTIHQWPATLVQPVGSPLSLECTVEGTSNPNLYWYRQAAGRGLQLLFYSVGIGQISSEVPQNLSASRPQDRQFILSSKKLLLSDSGFYLCAWSVPGGSGNTIYFGEGSWLTVV.

V is TRBV7-9 and J is TRBJ2-1; 11 bases match TRBD2. Unmatched junction bases numbered 3, after V lost 3 bases and J lost 2 bases. CDR1 and CDR2 from the germline V gene are SEHNR and FQNEAQ (reference sequence). The CDR3 has 16 amino acids. CDR3 amino acids: CASSFGLAGPYNEQFF. DNA of the CDR3: TGTGCCAGCAGCTTCGGACTAGCGGGTCCCTACAATGAGCAGTTCTTC.

This rearrangement joins TRBV30 to TRBJ2-6, with D hard to call. Per the germline V gene, CDR1 is GTSNPN and CDR2 is SVGIG (reference sequence). The CDR3 loop spans 19 amino acids. With 2 bases removed from V and 0 bases from J, the gap between germline ends came to 20 bases. The CDR3 is CAWSPSGLYRRSGANVLTF. The DNA for the CDR3 is TGTGCCTGGAGTCCCTCAGGTCTTTATCGCCGCTCTGGGGCCAACGTCCTGACTTTC.

V usage is TRBV6-1 and J usage is TRBJ2-2, with TRBD1 as a possible D gene (7 bases). Germline assignment: CDR1 MNHNS and CDR2 SASEGT. Trimming pared 3 bases from V and 6 bases from J, leaving 20 bases between. The CDR3 covers 17 residues. The CDR3 DNA reads TGTGCCAGCAGTGAGTACCTCAGGGGGGTTTCGGCCGGGGAGCTGTTTTTT. This codes for CASSEYLRGVSAGELFF.